This TCR beta chain appears in the sequencing data of a study of blood T cell repertoires in COVID-19 (TCRdb year 2020). Regarding the research as a whole: Samples from collaborators originated in the United States, Italy and Spain and spanned both the acute and convalescent phases of COVID-19. The prospective study material was composed of cDNA or gDNA derived from T cells, B-cell-depleted T cells, or PBMCs. The dataset comprised deeply sampled blood TCRbeta repertoires from subjects exposed to, actively infected with, or recovered from COVID-19. The repertoires were made available in a free public database intended to serve as a resource for research on the immune response to SARS-CoV-2. The samples were drawn from two sources: the first 160 participants of the ongoing ImmuneRACE study, and fewer than 1,500 subjects contributed by 6 global collaborators. Sample metadata almost always included a de-identified subject ID, COVID-19 status, age in years and sex. Where HLA class I and class II types were available, the types were taken from metadata supplied by the sample provider, not from assay-based typing. What the authors observed across the whole study: The amount of clinical and demographic metadata varied by source and participant and was provided uncurated.

CDR1 and CDR2 are drawn from the germline V gene (reference sequence): LGHDT, YNNKEL. Trimming at the junction amounts to 0 bases on V and 4 bases on J, and the germline ends lie 10 bases apart. From the cysteine up to the phenylalanine, the CDR3 has a length of 14 residues. Here the CDR3 DNA is all that survives: 42 bases in frame from base 1. Remarks on this clone: Its antigen specificity is not known. No qualities accompany the bases; no much larger clone lies one base away.

Whole blood was collected in K2EDTA tubes by collaborating institutions according to the institutions' own protocols. For TCRbeta analysis, collaborators shipped samples in one of three forms: frozen whole blood, isolated PBMCs, or DNA extracted from either of those sample types. TCRbeta CDR3 regions were amplified from genomic DNA using the immunoSEQ Assay, a bias-controlled multiplex PCR. In the original analysis: Nucleated cell counts per sample were estimated from amplification of reference gene primers within the assay. To quantify the absolute abundance of each unique TCRbeta CDR3 rearrangement, sequence reads were collapsed and filtered. For each sample, productive Simpson clonality was calculated as the square root of Simpson's diversity index across productive rearrangements. The clones in this table, taken by TCRdb from immuneACCESS, are in-frame only. Not every clone is retained; where verified, under half of the shortfall comes from an unresolved V gene, and the cause of the rest is unknown. D and trimming were read from the DNA, whereas the V and J calls and clone size are those reported in that table. This sample is represented by approximately 160,000 clones; about four fifths of them were singletons. In total, the top ten clones hold 8% to 13% of the sample.

The clonotype originates from a man aged 55 to 70 with active or convalescent COVID-19. The sample taken for sequencing was peripheral blood. Recombination linked TRBV3-1 (or the pseudogene TRBV3-2) to TRBJ2-7; the D gene is perhaps TRBD1, on 6 matching bases. The CDR3 has the sequence CASSQDARGYEQYF. In nucleotide form, the sequence is TGTGCCAGCAGCCAAGACGCCAGGGGTTACGAGCAGTACTTC.